This TCR beta chain was retrieved from a study of monozygotic twins with inflammatory bowel disease. Notes on the study in general: IBD-affected twins scored below their healthy co-twins in TCRbeta diversity (inverse Simpson).

As regards this clonotype: Antigen: not known.

The UMIs contained a 6-nucleotide sample barcode. They were added by template switching during cDNA synthesis. From the 5' RACE reads, TCRdb lists one entry per CDR3 protein and no DNA. The table for this sample gives 200,000 to 250,000 distinct CDR3 sequences. Germline V gene lookup returns CDR1 LGHDT and CDR2 YNNKEL (reference sequence). The CDR3 is 15 residues long. Sequenced input: blood. This rearrangement joins TRBV3-1 to TRBJ2-1. The receptor comes from a human donor with ulcerative colitis or Crohn's disease, or a healthy co-twin of an affected twin (not recorded which). This CDR3 is CASSQDLRAYNEQFF.